The present TCR beta chain was sequenced within a study of T cell responses to AZD1222 COVID-19 vaccine. Study-wide points: Only six people who got AZD1222 tested seropositive at baseline. The donors showed a predominance of white British ancestry and of females, with possible underestimation of clonal diversity.

Germline V gene sequence: CDR1 MDHEN, CDR2 SYDVKM. The CDR3 extends over 12 amino acids. With 11 bases removed from V and 7 bases from J, the gap between germline ends came to 15 bases. Libraries were prepared by immunoSEQ multiplex PCR; TCRdb keeps only in-frame clonotypes and omits some of them. The sample gives approximately 100,000 clones, roughly nine tenths of which show up once; 16% is in the top ten. Remarks on this clone: What it recognizes is unknown.

The chain combines TRBV28 with TRBJ2-1; D might be TRBD2 (6 bases). The sample here was peripheral blood, taken on day 0 of AZD1222 vaccination. The receptor comes from an adult in good health. CDR3 sequence: CAGGTALNEQFF. CDR3 bases: TGTGCCGGAGGGACTGCGCTAAATGAGCAGTTCTTC. The whole variable domain, filled in from reference TRBV28 and TRBJ2-1, reads DVKVTQSSRYLVKRTGEKVFLECVQDMDHENMFWYRQDPGLGLRLIYFSYDVKMKEKGDIPEGYSVSREKKERFSLILESASTNQTSMYLCAGGTALNEQFFGPGTRLTVL.